This TCR beta chain comes out of a study of early T cells in non-severe SARS-CoV-2 infection. Study summary: Sequenced bulk RNA came from whole blood that was unsorted, and chains were unpaired.

The CDR3 has 16 amino acids. Germline V gives CDR1 LNHDA, CDR2 SQIVND (reference sequence). V was clipped by 4 bases and J by 3 bases; unmatched bases: 8. Whole-study findings and limits: VDJdb matching favored anti-spike CD8 responses, missing private and CD4 specificities.

Individual cDNA molecules were tagged with unique molecular identifiers, the study reported. TCRdb recomputed calls from the 5' RACE reads with MiXCR, one row per CDR3 protein. The table lists some 55,000 distinct CDR3 sequences, around 12% of them singletons. This clonotype showed up many times. Antigen unknown. Input material: whole blood. The chain carries TRBV19 and TRBJ2-1, with TRBD2 identical over 8 bases. The receptor comes from an adult who was a healthcare worker with PCR-confirmed SARS-CoV-2 infection or an uninfected control (not recorded which). The CDR3 nucleotides read TGTGCCAGTAGTAGAAGGACTAGCAGCTTCTACAATGAGCAGTTCTTC. It specifies CASSRRTSSFYNEQFF.